A selection of T cell receptor beta chains follows, all from one sample in a study of cytomegalovirus exposure and HLA in healthy donors. The table came from immunoSEQ multiplex PCR; TCRdb's copy has only in-frame clones and leaves some out. The repertoire includes roughly 100,000 clones, around 70% of them detected once, and approximately 11% sits in the top ten. What was sequenced was PBMCs. These receptors were collected from a man in his forties in good health and CMV-seropositive. Both conserved end residues are part of each CDR3. Each record gives: V gene, clone size, D gene, J gene, CDR3 protein, CDR3 DNA. The D gene is left open where the match is weak. Size is omitted from some rows. Given values are once, few, many or a class for expanded clones.

V gene: TRBV29-1; clone size: NA; D gene: NA; J gene: TRBJ2-3; CDR3 protein: CSVARGTDTQYF; CDR3 DNA: TGCAGCGTTGCTAGAGGCACAGATACGCAGTATTTT
V gene: TRBV5-4; clone size: NA; D gene: NA; J gene: TRBJ2-5; CDR3 protein: CASSRSPGQEETQYF; CDR3 DNA: TGTGCCAGCAGCAGGAGCCCGGGACAAGAAGAGACCCAGTACTTC
V gene: TRBV30; clone size: NA; D gene: NA; J gene: TRBJ2-1; CDR3 protein: CAWSPGVYNEQFF; CDR3 DNA: TGTGCCTGGAGTCCCGGGGTCTACAATGAGCAGTTCTTC
V gene: TRBV5-4; clone size: few; D gene: NA; J gene: TRBJ1-1; CDR3 protein: CASSAFRDSLNTEAFF; CDR3 DNA: TGTGCCAGCAGCGCATTCCGGGACTCCCTGAACACTGAAGCTTTCTTT
V gene: TRBV4-3; clone size: once; D gene: TRBD1; J gene: TRBJ2-1; CDR3 protein: CASSQDLPQGVNEQFF; CDR3 DNA: TGCGCCAGCAGCCAAGATCTACCACAGGGGGTTAATGAGCAGTTCTTC
V gene: TRBV6-5; clone size: few; D gene: TRBD2; J gene: TRBJ2-5; CDR3 protein: CASRIIAGRQETQYF; CDR3 DNA: TGTGCCAGCAGGATTATAGCGGGACGCCAAGAGACCCAGTACTTC
V gene: TRBV7-3; clone size: NA; D gene: TRBD2; J gene: TRBJ2-1; CDR3 protein: CASSSPPSGRNEQFF; CDR3 DNA: TGTGCCAGCAGCTCCCCCCCCAGCGGGAGGAATGAGCAGTTCTTC
V gene: TRBV27; clone size: NA; D gene: TRBD1; J gene: TRBJ2-5; CDR3 protein: CASSLSTGDGETQYF; CDR3 DNA: TGTGCCAGCAGTTTATCTACAGGGGATGGAGAGACCCAGTACTTC
V gene: TRBV10-1; clone size: few; D gene: NA; J gene: TRBJ2-7; CDR3 protein: CASEGSAYEQYF; CDR3 DNA: TGCGCCAGCGAAGGCAGCGCCTACGAGCAGTACTTC
V gene: TRBV29-1; clone size: NA; D gene: NA; J gene: TRBJ1-2; CDR3 protein: CSVVVGAGGYTF; CDR3 DNA: TGCAGCGTTGTAGTGGGGGCGGGTGGCTACACCTTC
V gene: TRBV9; clone size: once; D gene: NA; J gene: TRBJ2-1; CDR3 protein: CASSAGLIAEYNEQFF; CDR3 DNA: TGTGCCAGCAGCGCGGGATTAATAGCAGAGTACAATGAGCAGTTCTTC
V gene: TRBV6-5; clone size: NA; D gene: NA; J gene: TRBJ2-1; CDR3 protein: CASSYAGLPPSNEQFF; CDR3 DNA: TGTGCCAGCAGTTACGCGGGATTGCCCCCCAGCAATGAGCAGTTCTTC
V gene: TRBV11-2; clone size: NA; D gene: NA; J gene: TRBJ2-3; CDR3 protein: CASSLESGTDTQYF; CDR3 DNA: TGTGCCAGCAGCTTAGAGTCAGGCACAGATACGCAGTATTTT
V gene: TRBV7-6; clone size: NA; D gene: TRBD2; J gene: TRBJ2-6; CDR3 protein: CASSHKGLAGVGANVLTF; CDR3 DNA: TGTGCCAGCAGCCATAAGGGACTAGCGGGAGTAGGGGCCAACGTCCTGACTTTC
V gene: TRBV25-1; clone size: NA; D gene: NA; J gene: TRBJ1-1; CDR3 protein: CASSESTTWNTEAFF; CDR3 DNA: TGTGCCAGCAGTGAATCTACTACTTGGAACACTGAAGCTTTCTTT
V gene: TRBV7-2; clone size: few; D gene: TRBD2; J gene: TRBJ2-3; CDR3 protein: CASSFFAGEADTQYF; CDR3 DNA: TGTGCCAGCAGCTTTTTCGCGGGAGAGGCAGATACGCAGTATTTT
V gene: TRBV19; clone size: few; D gene: TRBD1; J gene: TRBJ2-3; CDR3 protein: CASSARQGGADTQYF; CDR3 DNA: TGTGCCAGTAGTGCGCGACAGGGTGGAGCAGATACGCAGTATTTT